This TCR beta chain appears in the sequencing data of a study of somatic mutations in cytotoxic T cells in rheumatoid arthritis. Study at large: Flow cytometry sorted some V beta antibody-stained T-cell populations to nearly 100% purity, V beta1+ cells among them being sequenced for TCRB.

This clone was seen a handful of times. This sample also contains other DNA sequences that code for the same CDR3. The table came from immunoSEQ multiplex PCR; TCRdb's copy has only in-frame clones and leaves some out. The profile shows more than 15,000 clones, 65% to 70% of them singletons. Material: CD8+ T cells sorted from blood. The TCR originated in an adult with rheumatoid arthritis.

DNA for the CDR3: TGTGCCAGCAGTTACTCTTTAGGGGTAAACACTGAAGCTTTCTTT. This gives the protein CASSYSLGVNTEAFF. The gene calls are TRBV6-5 and TRBJ1-1; the D gene is possibly TRBD1 (5 bases). This CDR3 has 15 residues. The V and J ends lost 0 bases and 2 bases respectively, with 10 bases between them. The germline CDR1 and CDR2 sequences are MNHEY and SVGAGI.